This T cell receptor beta chain was recorded in a study of vaccination and CD4 T cells after COVID-19 (dated by TCRdb to the early 2020s). The study in broad terms: Convalescent patients had a positive SARS-CoV-2 result on nasal swab PCR, and of these patients, several had mild disease and one had severe disease. In the convalescent cohort there were six males and four females, among whom were two Hispanic individuals, seven Caucasians, two Asians and one multiracial person. Two doses of either the Pfizer-BioNTech BNT162b2 vaccine (n=8) or the Moderna mRNA-1273 vaccine (n=2) were administered to participants. Post-COVID blood samples were collected from convalescent patients a median of approximately 100 days after diagnosis, with a range of about 30 to 161 days. Post-vaccine blood samples were taken a median of 72 days after the second vaccine dose, with a range of roughly 13 to 250 days. Culture stimuli were overlapping spike peptide pools from SARS-CoV-2 and from the common cold coronaviruses HCoV-NL63, HCoV-OC43 and HCoV-229E. In control cultures, a CEFX viral epitope pool was used as positive control, an HIV-1 Nef peptide pool was used as negative control, or no peptide was added. In 10 COVID-19 convalescent patients and a few infection-naive healthy vaccine recipients, researchers compared the spike-specific CD4+ TCR repertoire from before mRNA vaccination with the repertoire from after.

The V end gives up 0 bases and the J end 4 bases, leaving 11 bases in the junction not matched to a gene. Reading the germline V gene gives CDR1 LGHNA and CDR2 YSLEER. The CDR3 measures 17 amino acids from cysteine to phenylalanine. Of the read, only the CDR3 DNA is kept; its 51 bases are in frame from base 1. With regard to this clonotype: The antigen it recognizes is unknown. No base qualities exist here, and no much larger clone lies one base off it.

The research as a whole found: Of the vaccine-specific clones in convalescent patients, 304 of 307, or nearly all, reacted only to SARS-CoV-2 spike and did not cross-react with common cold coronaviruses. Relatively few convalescent patients were included in the study, and early timepoints after natural infection were not analyzed. In convalescent patients, a median about 86% of post-vaccine SARS-CoV-2-reactive clones were detected only after vaccination, and vaccine-specific priming was suggested by this finding. The median number of SARS-CoV-2-reactive clonotypes rose from under 25 after infection to about 40 after vaccination, but the change was not significant.

The library was generated by PCR. TCR sequencing of DNA from cultured CD4+ T cells used the Oncomine TCR Beta short-read assay at the Johns Hopkins FTIC core. The QIAamp micro DNA kit was used to extract genomic DNA from the cultured CD4+ T cells. Oncomine TCR Beta libraries from cultured CD4+ T cells were pooled using unique dual indexes and sequenced on an Illumina iSeq 100. The authors processed their data as follows. Non-productive sequences were filtered out, and CDR3s that did not start with C, did not end with F or W, or were shorter than 7 amino acids were discarded. Antigen-specific clonotypes were identified using the MANAFEST web application through comparison of peptide-stimulated wells with reference and other culture wells. Positive clones required FDR below 0.05, an odds ratio above 5, and productive frequency above 0.1% in at least two of three replicate wells. A clonotype counted as cross-reactive if it showed significant expansion both in the SARS-CoV-2 spike wells and in at least one common cold coronavirus spike condition. CDR3 homology was assessed with Levenshtein distances (stringdist) and unrooted phylogenetic trees (ape) in R version 3.6.1. The public reads were run again by TCRdb, first through fastp at Q25 and then through MiXCR, and only productive beta chains were kept. Rows are unified per CDR3 protein, each entry keeping the most common DNA and genes. It is TCRdb's table, rather than the study itself, that gives the V and J calls and clone size. Counted in this sample were about 10,000 distinct CDR3 sequences; around 59% of them appeared once. The ten largest clones take up around 15% of the sample.

The meaning of the sample's treatment or condition label: roughly 10-day PBMC culture with coronavirus spike peptide pools or control peptides (ViraFEST assay). The study used the ViraFEST assay, which expanded antigen-specific T cells with peptide pools and then identified expanded clonotypes by TCR sequencing. The positive SARS-CoV-2 PCR tests of the convalescent patients were dated from March to December 2020, before the Alpha, Beta and Delta variants emerged in the United States. More than 1.5 million PBMCs per well were cultured in IMDM with approximately 5% human AB serum and about 9.7 IU/ml IL-2, plus 10 ug/ml peptide pools. On days 3 and 7, half of the culture medium was replaced with fresh IL-2-containing medium. After 10 days of culture, CD4+ T cells were isolated by negative selection with the EasySep CD4+ T cell isolation kit. Ficoll-Paque Plus gradient centrifugation was used to isolate PBMCs from whole blood, and the isolated PBMCs were then either used fresh or cryopreserved at -140C. Culture conditions were generally each tested in triplicate wells.

The chain employs TRBV4-3 and TRBJ2-7, and TRBD1 aligns with 8 junction nucleotides. Material for sequencing was CD4+ T cells from blood, cultured in vitro. This TCR came from a human donor who had recovered from COVID-19. The CDR3 protein is CASSQDTPGQAAYEQYF. The bases are TGCGCCAGCAGCCAAGATACTCCGGGACAGGCCGCGTACGAGCAGTACTTC.